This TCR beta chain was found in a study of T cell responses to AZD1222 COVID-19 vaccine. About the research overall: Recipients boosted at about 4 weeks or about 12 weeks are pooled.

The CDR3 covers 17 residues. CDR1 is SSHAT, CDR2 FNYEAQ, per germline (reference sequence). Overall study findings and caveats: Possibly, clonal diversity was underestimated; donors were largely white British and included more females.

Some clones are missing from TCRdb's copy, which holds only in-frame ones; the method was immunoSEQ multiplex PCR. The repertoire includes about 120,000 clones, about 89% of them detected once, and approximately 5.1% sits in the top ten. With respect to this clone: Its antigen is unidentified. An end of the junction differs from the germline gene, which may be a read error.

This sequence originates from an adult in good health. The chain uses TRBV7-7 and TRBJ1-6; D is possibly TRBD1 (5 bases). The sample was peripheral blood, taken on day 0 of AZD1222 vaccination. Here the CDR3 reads CASRLRGPKRQDSPLHF. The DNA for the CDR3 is TGTGCTAGCAGGTTAAGGGGACCCAAAAGGCAGGACTCACCCCTCCACTTT.